The 4 T cell receptor beta chains in this list originate from one sample, sequenced in a study of blood T cell repertoires in COVID-19. Profiled with immunoSEQ multiplex PCR; TCRdb holds only in-frame clones, not every one. The sample lists about 210,000 clones, just under 85% seen once, with less than 8% in the top ten. The sample comprised peripheral blood. These receptors originate from a woman in her 50s with active or convalescent COVID-19.

V gene TRBV5-4 combines with J gene TRBJ1-4, with D unclear. The V and J ends lost 4 bases and 4 bases respectively, with 8 bases between them. The CDR3 is 13 amino acids. CDR1 and CDR2 (germline): SGHNT, YYREEE (reference sequence). The CDR3 reads CASSRENNEKLFF. As DNA, the CDR3 is TGTGCCAGCAGCCGGGAAAATAATGAAAAACTGTTTTTT.

The chain links TRBV7-2 to TRBJ2-3; 7 positions agree with TRBD2. The V and J ends lost 1 base and 4 bases, in that order; junction bases with no gene match: 2. This CDR3 has 14 amino acids. Germline V gene data show CDR1 as SGHTA and CDR2 as FQGNSA. The CDR3 DNA reads TGTGCCAGCAGCTTAGACCGGGGGGCAGATACGCAGTATTTT. The encoded protein is CASSLDRGADTQYF.

This chain joins TRBV5-6 and TRBJ2-1; no definite D call. This CDR3 is 15 amino acids long. In germline, CDR1 is SGHDT, CDR2 YYEEEE. Trimming took off 0 bases at V and 0 bases at J, with 7 bases between the two ends. The CDR3 region has the DNA TGTGCCAGCAGCTTGGGCCCTAGCTCCTACAATGAGCAGTTCTTC. Translating gives CASSLGPSSYNEQFF.

The chain links TRBV6-5 to TRBJ2-7; a weak D match, TRBD2 (5 bases). The V gene lost 6 bases and the J gene lost 3 bases, with 12 bases spanning the gap. Germline CDR1 MNHEY, CDR2 SVGAGI. The CDR3 spans 13 residues. CDR3 loop: CASRPSGGYEQYV. Here the CDR3 DNA reads TGTGCCAGCAGGCCCAGCGGAGGCTACGAGCAGTACGTC.